Below, 24 T cell receptor beta chains from the same sample are listed, as sequenced in a study of T-cell memory formation after mild COVID-19. TCRdb fed the 5' RACE reads into MiXCR, producing one record per CDR3 protein. The sample has around 510,000 distinct CDR3 sequences, roughly 21% seen once. Sequences were obtained from PBMCs or a T cell subset sorted from them (not recorded which). The source of these receptors is an adult woman who had mild COVID-19 (a few samples of this study predate the infection). Cell type and time point are not known.

This clonotype was seen only a few times. The rearrangement joins TRBV18 to TRBJ1-1, with 8 bases aligning to TRBD1. Germline V gives CDR1 KGHSH, CDR2 LQKENI. This CDR3 has 14 amino acids. Trimming removed 3 bases from V and 6 bases from J; junction bases left unmatched: 6. The DNA of the CDR3 is TGTGCCAGCTCACCGGGACAGGCCTTACCTGAAGCTTTCTTT. Translation: CASSPGQALPEAFF.

This chain connects TRBV20-1 to TRBJ1-4; weak D call: TRBD1 (6 bases). Germline V CDR1 and CDR2: DFQATT, SNEGSKA (reference sequence). This CDR3 comprises 14 residues. Trimming cost V 2 bases and J 7 bases, with 14 bases left between them. CDR3 protein: CSARSGQRFEKLFF. The CDR3 coding sequence is TGCAGTGCTAGAAGCGGACAGAGGTTTGAAAAACTGTTTTTT.

V usage is TRBV7-2 and J usage is TRBJ2-5; 14 bases map to TRBD2. This CDR3 comprises 18 residues. Looked up from germline, CDR1 is SGHTA and CDR2 is FQGNSA. V shed 5 bases and J 4 bases; nucleotides not matched to a gene: 12. CDR3 protein: CASSEEPGLAGERETQYF. In nucleotides, the CDR3 is TGTGCCAGCAGCGAGGAACCGGGACTAGCGGGGGAACGAGAGACCCAGTACTTC.

The rearrangement joins TRBV7-8 to TRBJ2-1; TRBD2 aligns across 9 bases. Germline V gives CDR1 SGHVS, CDR2 FQNEAQ. After removal of 2 bases from V and 7 bases from J, the junction contained 6 bases not matched to a gene. The length of the CDR3 is 15 residues. CDR3 in DNA: TGTGCCAGCAGCTTAATTAGCGGGAGTACTAATGAGCAGTTCTTC. It yields the protein CASSLISGSTNEQFF.

This clonotype appeared a few times. CDR3 coding DNA: TGTGCCAGCACCCCGCCCGGGGGGCCAGAGACCCAGTACTTC. This encodes CASTPPGGPETQYF. The V gene is TRBV6-6, the J gene TRBJ2-5; perhaps TRBD2 as D (7 bases). This CDR3 comprises 14 residues. CDR1 is MNHNY, CDR2 SVGAGI, per germline (reference sequence). V was shortened by 7 bases and J by 4 bases, with 16 bases between the two germline ends.

The gene calls are TRBV20-1 and TRBJ2-3; the D is unclear. V dropped 8 bases and J dropped 2 bases, with 17 bases sitting between them. Per germline, CDR1 DFQATT and CDR2 SNEGSKA (reference sequence). The CDR3 has 14 amino acids. CDR3 protein: CSTRRVATTDTQYF. Written as DNA, the CDR3 is TGCAGTACCCGAAGGGTAGCCACCACAGATACGCAGTATTTT.

This clonotype was counted a few times. The chain uses TRBV27 and TRBJ2-2; TRBD2 might be the D (5 bases). The germline gives CDR1 MNHEY, CDR2 SMNVEV (reference sequence). The germline V and J ends were trimmed by 8 bases and 7 bases, with 14 bases remaining between them. This CDR3 has 13 amino acids. The CDR3 loop reads CASGSGRFGELFF. The CDR3 DNA reads as TGTGCCAGCGGGAGCGGAAGGTTCGGGGAGCTGTTTTTT.

The V gene is TRBV2, the J gene TRBJ2-2; no clear D. Germline assignment: CDR1 SNHLY and CDR2 FYNNEI. V shed 10 bases and J shed 0 bases, with 12 bases lying between them. The CDR3 length is 14 residues. CDR3 protein: CATRRSSNTGELFF. Here the CDR3 DNA reads TGTGCCACCCGACGGAGTTCGAACACCGGGGAGCTGTTTTTT.

The V gene is TRBV12-5, the J gene TRBJ2-2; the D gene is possibly TRBD1 (8 bases). The CDR3 is 16 residues long. The V gene lost 6 bases and the J gene lost 2 bases, with 16 bases spanning the gap. Germline V gene data show CDR1 as LGHNT and CDR2 as FRNRAP. This CDR3 reads CASGSTGGVNTGELFF. CDR3 DNA: TGTGCTAGTGGCTCTACAGGGGGGGTCAACACCGGGGAGCTGTTTTTT.

This chain uses TRBV12-3 or TRBV12-4 with TRBJ1-2; perhaps TRBD1 as D (6 bases). Trimming shortened V by 0 bases and J by 8 bases, and 16 bases separated the two germline ends. The CDR3 is made up of 15 amino acids. CDR3 in amino acids: CASSLAVTGSGGYTF. The CDR3, as DNA: TGTGCCAGCAGTTTAGCGGTCACAGGGTCGGGCGGCTACACCTTC.

The sample holds many counts of this clonotype. This chain uses TRBV7-9 with TRBJ2-5, with 8 bases lining up with TRBD1. Trimming removed 1 base from V and 6 bases from J; junction bases left unmatched: 10. This CDR3 has 16 amino acids. CDR1 and CDR2 (germline): SEHNR, FQNEAQ (reference sequence). The CDR3, as DNA: TGTGCCAGCAGCTTAGGCGAGACAGGGGCAGCGAAGACCCAGTACTTC. As protein: CASSLGETGAAKTQYF. The full variable domain, in which reference TRBV7-9 and TRBJ2-5 provide the parts outside the CDR3, is DTGVSQNPRHKITKRGQNVTFRCDPISEHNRLYWYRQTLGQGPEFLTYFQNEAQLEKSRLLSDRFSAERPKGSFSTLEIQRTEQGDSAMYLCASSLGETGAAKTQYFGPGTRLLVL.

This clonotype was recorded a few times. The rearrangement links TRBV27 to TRBJ1-1; 7 bases are a match to TRBD1. Trimming at V came to 4 bases and at J to 0 bases, leaving 23 bases not matched to a gene. This CDR3 spans 21 amino acids. Germline assignment: CDR1 MNHEY and CDR2 SMNVEV (reference sequence). The chain's CDR3 is CASSSSHQGDILLELNTEAFF. DNA of the CDR3: TGTGCCAGCAGTTCAAGCCATCAGGGGGACATCCTTTTAGAACTGAACACTGAAGCTTTCTTT.

The chain combines TRBV6-5 with TRBJ1-3, with no clear D. Per the germline V gene, CDR1 is MNHEY and CDR2 is SVGAGI. V was trimmed by 2 bases and J by 1 base, leaving 9 bases between them. The length of the CDR3 is 15 residues. This chain's CDR3 is CASSYRRNSGNTIYF. In DNA, the CDR3 is TGTGCCAGCAGTTACCGTCGTAATTCTGGAAACACCATATATTTT.

This chain links TRBV7-2 with TRBJ2-1, with D uncertain. The CDR3 loop spans 15 amino acids. The ends were cut back, 2 bases at V and 5 bases at J, with 13 bases in the middle. Germline assignment: CDR1 SGHTA and CDR2 FQGNSA. The CDR3 DNA sequence: TGTGCCAGCAGCTTATGGGTAGACTTCGACAATGAGCAGTTCTTC. This encodes CASSLWVDFDNEQFF. The full variable domain, rest sourced from reference TRBV7-2 and TRBJ2-1, is GAGVSQSPSNKVTEKGKDVELRCDPISGHTALYWYRQSLGQGLEFLIYFQGNSAPDKSGLPSDRFSAERTGGSVSTLTIQRTQQEDSAVYLCASSLWVDFDNEQFFGPGTRLTVL.

The chain is built from TRBV24-1 and TRBJ2-1; D possibly corresponds to TRBD2 (5 bases). Germline V gives CDR1 KGHDR, CDR2 SFDVKD. V was pared by 8 bases and J by 6 bases, with 16 bases between. There are 14 residues in the CDR3. The CDR3 region is CATIGDAPGNEQFF. DNA of the CDR3: TGTGCCACCATCGGGGATGCGCCGGGCAATGAGCAGTTCTTC.

This chain links TRBV12-5 with TRBJ2-5, with D perhaps TRBD2 (7 bases). Germline V gives CDR1 LGHNT, CDR2 FRNRAP. Trimming stripped 7 bases from V and 1 base from J, with 13 bases between. This CDR3 contains 14 residues. The chain's CDR3 is CASAKGGAQETQYF. In nucleotides, the CDR3 is TGTGCTAGTGCCAAAGGGGGGGCCCAAGAGACCCAGTACTTC.

The V and J genes are TRBV20-1 and TRBJ2-5; D is uncertain. V gave up 1 base and J gave up 1 base, with 7 bases separating them. Germline V gives CDR1 DFQATT, CDR2 SNEGSKA (reference sequence). The length of the CDR3 is 13 residues. The CDR3: CSARAYFQETQYF. The CDR3 DNA reads TGCAGTGCTAGAGCTTACTTCCAAGAGACCCAGTACTTC.

This rearrangement joins TRBV30 to TRBJ2-3; D tentatively reads TRBD1 or TRBD2 (5 bases each). The CDR3 is 14 amino acids. Trimming took 1 base from V and 5 from J, leaving 13 bases between them. The germline V gene has CDR1 GTSNPN and CDR2 SVGIG (reference sequence). The CDR3 reads CAWSEMGRQDTQYF. The CDR3 DNA reads as TGTGCCTGGAGTGAGATGGGACGCCAAGATACGCAGTATTTT.

This clonotype turned up a few times. The CDR3 loop is CASSTWGDVTDTQYF. CDR3 coding DNA: TGCGCCAGCAGCACCTGGGGGGATGTAACAGATACGCAGTATTTT. This chain links TRBV5-1 with TRBJ2-3; weak D call: TRBD2 (6 bases). Germline lookup yields CDR1 SGHRS and CDR2 YFSETQ. Trimming left V 4 bases short and J 3 bases short, with 15 bases between. The CDR3 length is 15 residues.

This clonotype was counted many times. This chain joins TRBV3-1 and TRBJ1-1; the D is unclear. This CDR3 has 14 residues. V dropped 4 bases and J dropped 4 bases, with 13 bases sitting between them. The germline V gene has CDR1 LGHDT and CDR2 YNNKEL (reference sequence). This chain's CDR3 is CASSRNFGGTEAFF. The CDR3 DNA follows: TGTGCCAGCAGCCGTAACTTTGGAGGCACTGAAGCTTTCTTT.

This clonotype occurred a few times. V is TRBV12-3 or TRBV12-4 and J is TRBJ2-2, with 7 bases aligning to TRBD1. This CDR3 is built from 12 residues. V lost 11 bases and J lost 5; bases outside the gene matches: 5. CDR3 coding DNA: TGTGCCGACAAACAGGGGACCGGGGAGCTGTTTTTT. Residues: CADKQGTGELFF.

This clonotype was seen a few times. This chain connects TRBV5-1 to TRBJ2-7; 7 nucleotides agree with TRBD2. The CDR3 totals 14 residues. V trimming: 1 base; J trimming: 7 bases; junction bases outside the gene matches: 8. Germline-derived CDR1 and CDR2 are SGHRS and YFSETQ. The CDR3 reads CASSLRLATGEQYF. In nucleotides, the CDR3 is TGCGCCAGCAGCTTGCGACTAGCCACGGGGGAGCAGTACTTC.

V gene TRBV6-1 combines with J gene TRBJ2-1, with TRBD2 identical over 9 bases. Germline CDR1 MNHNS, CDR2 SASEGT. J lost 2 bases, V lost 2 bases, and 10 bases had no gene match. This CDR3 spans 18 amino acids. The CDR3 bases are TGTGCCAGCAGTGAAATGACTCCGGGACTAGCCGCCTACAATGAGCAGTTCTTC. It specifies CASSEMTPGLAAYNEQFF.

This clonotype turned up a few times. The V gene is TRBV24-1, the J gene TRBJ2-1; 10 bases are a match to TRBD2. The CDR3 has 16 residues. The V and J ends lost 5 bases and 3 bases, in that order; junction bases with no gene match: 6. In germline, CDR1 is KGHDR, CDR2 SFDVKD. In DNA, the CDR3 is TGTGCCACCAGTGCCGGGACTAGCGCCGGCTACAATGAGCAGTTCTTC. The encoded protein is CATSAGTSAGYNEQFF.